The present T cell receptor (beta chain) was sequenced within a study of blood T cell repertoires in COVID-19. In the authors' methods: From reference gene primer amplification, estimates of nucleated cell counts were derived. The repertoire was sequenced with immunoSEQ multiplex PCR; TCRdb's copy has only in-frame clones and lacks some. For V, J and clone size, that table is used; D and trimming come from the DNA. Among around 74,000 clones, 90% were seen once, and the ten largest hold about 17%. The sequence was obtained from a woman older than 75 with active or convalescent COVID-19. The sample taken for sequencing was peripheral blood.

This CDR3 reads CASSYPAAGWTEAFF. CDR3 nucleotide sequence: TGTGCCAGCAGTTACCCCGCGGCCGGGTGGACTGAAGCTTTCTTT. This chain connects TRBV28 to TRBJ1-1; D unclear. Germline lookup yields CDR1 MDHEN and CDR2 SYDVKM. V was cut by 4 bases and J by 5 bases, with 17 bases left in between. The CDR3 is made up of 15 amino acids.